Each of the 19 T cell receptor beta chains below was sequenced from the same sample in a study of control samples from healthy donors and cancer patients. Method: immunoSEQ multiplex PCR; TCRdb's copy keeps in-frame clones and lacks some. The data hold roughly 370,000 clones, with 90% observed a single time. The source material was PBMCs. These receptors were obtained from a man aged 40-49 years with head and neck cancer.

This clone was observed a single time. The rearrangement uses TRBV7-9 and TRBJ1-1, with 11 bases fitting TRBD1. This CDR3 spans 15 amino acids. The germline V gene encodes CDR1 SEHNR and CDR2 FQNEAQ (reference sequence). The trim removed 10 bases at V and 3 bases at J, leaving 10 bases unmatched. CDR3 nucleotide sequence: TGTGCCACTTCGGACAGGGGGCGGGAGGACACTGAAGCTTTCTTT. Protein: CATSDRGREDTEAFF.

The rearrangement joins TRBV24-1 to TRBJ1-1, with unresolved D. Trimming shortened V by 2 bases and J by 5 bases, and 11 bases separated the two germline ends. Looked up from germline, CDR1 is KGHDR and CDR2 is SFDVKD. The CDR3 has 14 amino acids. The DNA for the CDR3 is TGTGCCACCAGTGATTCGGATGGGCCGACTGAAGCTTTCTTT. Encoded protein: CATSDSDGPTEAFF.

The chain is built from TRBV27 and TRBJ1-5; unclear D gene. This CDR3 spans 15 amino acids. V lost 3 bases and J lost 0, with 9 bases in between. The germline V gene has CDR1 MNHEY and CDR2 SMNVEV (reference sequence). In nucleotides, the CDR3 is TGTGCCAGCAGTTTCAGCGGTAATAGCAATCAGCCCCAGCATTTT. This gives the protein CASSFSGNSNQPQHF.

The V and J genes are TRBV28 and TRBJ1-6; D remains unclear. Germline CDR1 is MDHEN and CDR2 is SYDVKM. V was clipped by 3 bases and J by 9 bases, with 6 bases between them. This CDR3 region has 12 residues. CDR3 sequence reads: CASSFLGSPLHF. For the CDR3, the DNA is TGTGCCAGCAGTTTTCTGGGTTCACCCCTCCACTTT.

The CDR3 DNA reads as TGTGCCAGCAGCCCCCCGAGTTGGGCAGGGCCCTACGAGCAGTACTTC. It specifies CASSPPSWAGPYEQYF. V and J are TRBV28 and TRBJ2-7, with D possibly matching TRBD1 (5 bases). Germline V CDR1 and CDR2: MDHEN, SYDVKM. The CDR3 is made up of 16 amino acids. V lost 6 bases to trimming and J lost 2 bases, with 20 bases between them.

This chain uses TRBV5-8 with TRBJ1-2; perhaps TRBD1 as D (5 bases). Trimming took 2 bases from V and 8 from J, leaving 7 bases between them. CDR1 and CDR2 from the germline V gene are SGHTS and YDEGEE. The CDR3 is 11 residues long. The CDR3 loop reads CASSFTGGYTF. CDR3 nucleotide sequence: TGTGCCAGCAGCTTTACAGGCGGCTACACCTTC.

The chain joins TRBV28 to TRBJ1-1; D is uncertain. Germline V lookup: CDR1 MDHEN, CDR2 SYDVKM. This CDR3 has 15 amino acids. Trimming took 5 bases from V and 3 from J, leaving 16 bases between them. CDR3: CASSPTGLVDTEAFF. DNA for the CDR3: TGTGCCAGCAGTCCCACCGGGTTGGTAGACACTGAAGCTTTCTTT.

The chain has TRBV19 and TRBJ2-5; 9 positions agree with TRBD2. The germline V gene has CDR1 LNHDA and CDR2 SQIVND (reference sequence). The CDR3 consists of 15 residues. Losses at the gene ends were 3 bases for V and 1 base for J; bases not matched to a gene: 3. The CDR3 sequence is CASSILAGIQETQYF. CDR3 nucleotides: TGTGCCAGTAGTATCCTAGCGGGGATCCAAGAGACCCAGTACTTC.

The V and J genes are TRBV18 and TRBJ1-3; perhaps TRBD1 as D (6 bases). With 3 bases removed from V and 0 bases from J, the gap between germline ends came to 6 bases. The CDR3 has 14 residues. Germline assignment: CDR1 KGHSH and CDR2 LQKENI. CDR3 amino acids: CASSPDSSGNTIYF. CDR3 DNA: TGTGCCAGCTCACCGGACAGCTCTGGAAACACCATATATTTT. Complete variable domain (other parts from reference TRBV18 and TRBJ1-3): NAGVMQNPRHLVRRRGQEARLRCSPMKGHSHVYWYRQLPEEGLKFMVYLQKENIIDESGMPKERFSAEFPKEGPSILRIQQVVRGDSAAYFCASSPDSSGNTIYFGEGSWLTVV.

The chain recombines TRBV3-1 (or the pseudogene TRBV3-2) with TRBJ2-1; TRBD2 matches at 7 bases. Germline CDR1 and CDR2: LGHDT and YNNKEL (reference sequence). This CDR3 has 17 residues. V shed 3 bases and J 3 bases; nucleotides not matched to a gene: 11. The CDR3 nucleotides are TGTGCCAGCAGCCACGCCAAGGGAGCGGGAATCTACAATGAGCAGTTCTTC. Translated, it gives CASSHAKGAGIYNEQFF.

The V and J genes are TRBV6-4 and TRBJ1-6; the D gene is possibly TRBD1 (5 bases). Germline V gene sequence: CDR1 MRHNA, CDR2 SNTAGT. The CDR3 is made up of 15 amino acids. Deletions cut 5 bases from V and 0 bases from J, with 8 bases between. The CDR3 is CASSRDSSYNSPLHF. For the CDR3, the DNA is TGTGCCAGCAGTCGTGACAGCTCCTATAATTCACCCCTCCACTTT.

V usage is TRBV6-2 or TRBV6-3 and J usage is TRBJ2-5; unclear D gene. Germline V gene lookup returns CDR1 MNHEY and CDR2 SVGEGT. The CDR3 consists of 12 residues. The V gene lost 5 bases and the J gene lost 3 bases, with 7 bases spanning the gap. The CDR3: CASSSSEETQYF. The CDR3 DNA reads TGTGCCAGCAGTAGCAGTGAAGAGACCCAGTACTTC.

The chain recombines TRBV5-1 with TRBJ2-7; 13 bases are a match to TRBD2. Germline lookup yields CDR1 SGHRS and CDR2 YFSETQ. The ends lost 4 bases at V and 4 bases at J; junction bases unmatched: 5. The CDR3 has 15 residues. The CDR3 nucleotides read TGCGCCAGCAGCCCCGGGACTAGCGGGACATACGAGCAGTACTTC. Translating it yields CASSPGTSGTYEQYF. The variable domain in full, with the rest retrieved from reference TRBV5-1 and TRBJ2-7, is KAGVTQTPRYLIKTRGQQVTLSCSPISGHRSVSWYQQTPGQGLQFLFEYFSETQRNKGNFPGRFSGRQFSNSRSEMNVSTLELGDSALYLCASSPGTSGTYEQYFGPGTRLTVT.

The V call is TRBV7-9, the J call TRBJ2-3; D gene ambiguous. The CDR3 consists of 15 residues. V was clipped by 0 bases and J by 2 bases, with 9 bases between them. Germline V lookup: CDR1 SEHNR, CDR2 FQNEAQ (reference sequence). The CDR3, as DNA: TGTGCCAGCAGCTTAGCTCTCCGACCCACAGATACGCAGTATTTT. Translated, it gives CASSLALRPTDTQYF.

This clone has only one observation. This chain joins TRBV6-1 and TRBJ2-1; TRBD1 agrees at 9 bases. The germline V gene has CDR1 MNHNS and CDR2 SASEGT. J gave up 8 bases and V 4 bases, and 12 bases lay outside the gene matches. The CDR3 consists of 16 residues. CDR3 in amino acids: CASSARGQGGVHEQFF. In nucleotides, the CDR3 is TGTGCCAGCAGTGCACGGGGACAGGGAGGTGTCCATGAGCAGTTCTTC.

The chain couples TRBV5-1 to TRBJ1-1; no definite D call. Germline assignment: CDR1 SGHRS and CDR2 YFSETQ. The CDR3 length is 14 residues. V was pared by 0 bases and J by 4 bases, with 10 bases between. The CDR3 nucleotides are TGCGCCAGCAGCTTGGCGCAGGTAGGCACTGAAGCTTTCTTT. Translation: CASSLAQVGTEAFF.

This chain connects TRBV7-9 to TRBJ2-1; D uncertain. This CDR3 is built from 13 residues. Trimming pared 3 bases from V and 2 bases from J, leaving 5 bases between. Germline V gene lookup returns CDR1 SEHNR and CDR2 FQNEAQ (reference sequence). CDR3 amino acids: CASSFGTYNEQFF. The CDR3 nucleotides are TGTGCCAGCAGCTTTGGCACCTACAATGAGCAGTTCTTC.

This chain joins TRBV28 and TRBJ1-1; D ambiguous. Trimming pared 9 bases from V and 6 bases from J, leaving 14 bases between. This CDR3 has 12 residues. Looked up from germline, CDR1 is MDHEN and CDR2 is SYDVKM. CDR3 sequence reads: CASVTSGSEAFF. CDR3 nucleotides: TGTGCCAGTGTCACTTCGGGCTCTGAAGCTTTCTTT.

This chain connects TRBV27 to TRBJ2-5; D is possibly TRBD2 (5 bases). The V end was cut by 6 bases, the J end by 4 bases, with 15 bases between. CDR1 MNHEY and CDR2 SMNVEV come from the germline V gene (reference sequence). There are 14 residues in the CDR3. This chain's CDR3 is CASRWNGLAETQYF. CDR3 nucleotides: TGTGCCAGCAGATGGAACGGGCTAGCAGAGACCCAGTACTTC.